The TCR beta chain under discussion was sequenced for a study of cytomegalovirus exposure and HLA in healthy donors. V was pared by 0 bases and J by 0 bases, with 5 bases between. This CDR3 has 14 residues. Germline V gives CDR1 MGHRA, CDR2 YSYEKL. Profiling relied on immunoSEQ multiplex PCR, and the TCRdb table lists in-frame clones only, not all of them. The table records approximately 220,000 clones, 80% to 90% of them present only once. The chain carries TRBV4-1 and TRBJ1-2; no definite D call. This receptor was identified in a man aged 18 to 29 in good health and CMV-seronegative. The sequencing input was PBMCs. CDR3 DNA: TGCGCCAGCAGCCAAGATGTAACTAACTATGGCTACACCTTC. Translated, it gives CASSQDVTNYGYTF.